This TCR beta chain derives from a study of T cells after posttransplantation cyclophosphamide. The naive gate required viable CD3+CD4+ or CD3+CD8+ cells with CCR7+CD45RA+CD45RO-CD95-CD27+CD28+ phenotype. The related graft donor's blood sample was taken on the day of bone marrow donation. Study-level results: Later post-transplant blood repertoires were often dominated by donor CD8+ memory clones. Blood and skin or GI T cell repertoires showed limited TRB overlap. TRB clonality was highly associated with recipient CMV seropositivity and reactivation.

Germline V CDR1 and CDR2: KGHSH, LQKENI. This CDR3 contains 14 residues. V was pared by 0 bases and J by 7 bases, with 12 bases between. This clone appeared a single time. As yet, its antigen is unknown. TCRdb's copy holds only in-frame clones and misses some; the assay was immunoSEQ multiplex PCR. Of some 20,000 clones listed, 95% to 98% were seen once; the top ten hold under 0.2%. This chain connects TRBV18 to TRBJ1-2; possibly TRBD1 for D (5 bases). This sequence originates from a man aged 35 to 55 in good health, CMV-negative, and a related stem cell transplant donor. The sample taken for sequencing was naive CD4+ T cells sorted from PBMCs. CDR3 region: CASSPPAGRSGYTF. CDR3 bases: TGTGCCAGCTCACCACCCGCAGGGCGGAGTGGCTACACCTTC.